These T cell receptor beta chains were read from a single sample in a study of blood T cell repertoires in COVID-19. Profiling relied on immunoSEQ multiplex PCR, and the TCRdb table lists in-frame clones only, not all of them. The table shows 130,000 or so clones, with approximately 90% occurring only once. Sequenced material: peripheral blood. The receptors here all came from a human donor with COVID-19, enrolled during active disease. The donor label of this sample is uncertain. Each CDR3 is given with its conserved first and last residue. The order of the fields is CDR3 length, J gene, clone size, V gene, D gene, CDR3 DNA, CDR3 protein. The D gene is left open where the match is weak. Rows give clone size only sometimes, using once, few, many, or a class for an expanded clone.

>15|TRBJ2-1|NA|TRBV7-2|TRBD2
TGTGCCAGCAGCTTCAAGAGCGGGGGCTACAATGAGCAGTTCTTC
CASSFKSGGYNEQFF
>14|TRBJ2-3|NA|TRBV2|NA
TGTGCCAGCACCCTCTATTTCCGCACAGATACGCAGTATTTT
CASTLYFRTDTQYF
>12|TRBJ1-2|few|TRBV12-3/TRBV12-4|NA
TGTGCCAGCAGTCGACAGGCCTATGGCTACACCTTC
CASSRQAYGYTF
>14|TRBJ2-1|NA|TRBV2|NA
TGTGCCAGCGATCGAAGCGGAGAGTACAATGAGCAGTTCTTC
CASDRSGEYNEQFF
>16|TRBJ2-6|NA|TRBV5-4|NA
TGTGCCAGCAGCTTGATGGGGAGCTCTGGGGCCAACGTCCTGACTTTC
CASSLMGSSGANVLTF
>14|TRBJ1-3|NA|TRBV12-5|NA
TGTGCTAGTGGTCACGGGAACTCTGGAAACACCATATATTTT
CASGHGNSGNTIYF
>17|TRBJ2-3|NA|TRBV27|NA
TGTGCCAGCTCCTCCTCGGGGCGGGGACGGCGCACAGATACGCAGTATTTT
CASSSSGRGRRTDTQYF
>15|TRBJ1-2|NA|TRBV20-1|TRBD1
TGCAGTGCTAGTCGGGACAGGGGGGATAACTATGGCTACACCTTC
CSASRDRGDNYGYTF
>14|TRBJ2-5|NA|TRBV9|TRBD1
TGTGCCAGCAGCAGACAGGGTGCCCAAGAGACCCAGTACTTC
CASSRQGAQETQYF
>12|TRBJ1-2|once|TRBV30|NA
TGTGCCTGGAACAATCCAGGGGCCGGCTACACCTTC
CAWNNPGAGYTF
>14|TRBJ1-1|once|TRBV11-3|TRBD1
TGTGCCAGCAGCTTCTTCGGGACAGCGTTTGAAGCTTTCTTT
CASSFFGTAFEAFF
>13|TRBJ1-2|NA|TRBV19|TRBD1
TGTGCCAGCACGGACAGGGGATACTATGGCTACACCTTC
CASTDRGYYGYTF
>15|TRBJ2-7|NA|TRBV18|TRBD1
TGTGCCAGCTCACCAGGGGACAGGGCTCCGCGAATGCTGTACTTC
CASSPGDRAPRMLYF
>14|TRBJ2-7|NA|TRBV10-2|TRBD1
TGCGCCAGCAGTCCCGGACAGGGTTCCCACGAGCAGTACTTC
CASSPGQGSHEQYF
>12|TRBJ2-5|NA|TRBV7-9|NA
TGTGCCAGCAGCTTCGGGGGAGAGACCCAGTACTTC
CASSFGGETQYF
>13|TRBJ1-1|NA|TRBV7-2|NA
TGTGCCAGCAGCTTAGACCAGGGGCGTGAAGCTTTCTTT
CASSLDQGREAFF
>15|TRBJ1-1|NA|TRBV28|NA
TGTGCCAGCACCATAGAACAGGCGTCTGACACTGAAGCTTTCTTT
CASTIEQASDTEAFF
>13|TRBJ1-6|few|TRBV14|TRBD1
TGTGCCAGCGGGACAGGGATCAATTCACCCCTCCACTTT
CASGTGINSPLHF
>13|TRBJ1-1|NA|TRBV3-1/TRBV3-2|NA
TGTGCCAGCTCCCTCAGGGGGAACACTGAAGCTTTCTTT
CASSLRGNTEAFF
>14|TRBJ1-1|NA|TRBV18|NA
TGTGCCAGCTCACCCATGGGAGGGTACACTGAAGCTTTCTTT
CASSPMGGYTEAFF
>17|TRBJ2-5|once|TRBV29-1|TRBD2
TGCAGCGTTGAAGGAGGGTGGCTAGCGGGGATCCAAGAGACCCAGTACTTC
CSVEGGWLAGIQETQYF
>15|TRBJ2-1|NA|TRBV9|TRBD2
TGTGCCAGCAGCGAGGGACTAGCGGGGTACAATGAGCAGTTCTTC
CASSEGLAGYNEQFF
>13|TRBJ1-2|NA|TRBV25-1|NA
TGTGCCAGCAGTGATTTTAGCCTCTATGGCTACACCTTC
CASSDFSLYGYTF
>15|TRBJ1-2|NA|TRBV19|NA
TGTGCCAGTAGTGCCGGACAGCCAGCTAACTATGGCTACACCTTC
CASSAGQPANYGYTF
>11|TRBJ2-1|NA|TRBV12-3/TRBV12-4|NA
TGTGCCAGCAGCCAGGACAATGAGCAGTTCTTC
CASSQDNEQFF
>13|TRBJ2-5|once|TRBV7-9|NA
TGTGCCAGCAGCCCACAGGGTGAAGAGACCCAGTACTTC
CASSPQGEETQYF
>9|TRBJ1-5|NA|TRBV6-7|NA
TGTGCCAAGCGGTCACCCCAGCATTTT
CAKRSPQHF
>15|TRBJ1-1|NA|TRBV6-5|NA
TGTGCCAGCAGTTACTCGACGAGGGAGGGAACTGAAGCTTTCTTT
CASSYSTREGTEAFF
>16|TRBJ2-5|NA|TRBV19|TRBD2
TGTGCCAGTAGTATGACTAGCGGGGGGAGCCAAGAGACCCAGTACTTC
CASSMTSGGSQETQYF
>13|TRBJ1-2|NA|TRBV28|NA
TGTGCCAGCAGTTTTGAACAGAACTATGGCTACACCTTC
CASSFEQNYGYTF
>13|TRBJ1-2|NA|TRBV19|NA
TGTGCCAGTAGGACGGACGGGGACTATGGCTACACCTTC
CASRTDGDYGYTF
>18|TRBJ2-6|NA|TRBV18|TRBD1
TGTGCCAGCTCGCCGAGACAGGGAACCAGCTCTGGGGCCAACGTCCTGACTTTC
CASSPRQGTSSGANVLTF
>15|TRBJ1-1|NA|TRBV7-6|TRBD1
TGTGCCAGCAGCCCCAGTGACAGGGAATTATTTGAAGCTTTCTTT
CASSPSDRELFEAFF
>15|TRBJ2-3|NA|TRBV5-4|TRBD1
TGTGCCAGCAGCTACGGACAGGGACGACGAGATACGCAGTATTTT
CASSYGQGRRDTQYF
>15|TRBJ2-5|NA|TRBV25-1|TRBD2
TGTGCCAGCAGTGAAGGAAGGACTAGCGGCCAGACCCAGTACTTC
CASSEGRTSGQTQYF
>19|TRBJ1-2|NA|TRBV7-9|NA
TGTGCCAGCAGCTTAAGTCGGGGAGTGAGGGCTCAGTGGAACTATGGCTACACCTTC
CASSLSRGVRAQWNYGYTF
>16|TRBJ2-7|NA|TRBV10-3|TRBD2
TGTGCCATCAGAGAGAACAACGGGGGGGTTTCCTACGAGCAGTACTTC
CAIRENNGGVSYEQYF
>14|TRBJ1-1|NA|TRBV6-5|NA
TGTGCCAGCAGTTACGGGCGCAGGAACACTGAAGCTTTCTTT
CASSYGRRNTEAFF
>14|TRBJ1-2|once|TRBV7-9|TRBD1
TGTGCCAGCAGCGTTGGGACAGGGTACTATGGCTACACCTTC
CASSVGTGYYGYTF
>17|TRBJ2-3|NA|TRBV19|NA
TGTGCCAGTAACGACCCGGGACACTCCCGAGGGACAGATACGCAGTATTTT
CASNDPGHSRGTDTQYF
>14|TRBJ1-5|NA|TRBV27|NA
TGTGCCAGCAGTTTAGGGCAGAGCAATCAGCCCCAGCATTTT
CASSLGQSNQPQHF
>15|TRBJ2-1|NA|TRBV7-3|TRBD2
TGTGCCAGCAGCCCCGGACTAGCGGGGGGTCATGAGCAGTTCTTC
CASSPGLAGGHEQFF
>15|TRBJ2-7|NA|TRBV6-2/TRBV6-3|TRBD2
TGTGCCAGCAGCCCCCAAGGGAGGGCCTCTGACGAGCAGTACTTC
CASSPQGRASDEQYF
>13|TRBJ2-5|NA|TRBV9|TRBD2
TGTGCCAGCAGCGTAGGGACTAGCGGTACCCAGTACTTC
CASSVGTSGTQYF
>15|TRBJ2-5|NA|TRBV5-4|TRBD1
TGTGCCAGCAGCTTGACGGGACAGGGTCAAGAGACCCAGTACTTC
CASSLTGQGQETQYF
>18|TRBJ1-5|NA|TRBV5-6|NA
TGTGCCAGCAGCTCCGGAGTCGTGGAACCAGGGAGCAATCAGCCCCAGCATTTT
CASSSGVVEPGSNQPQHF
>14|TRBJ1-1|NA|TRBV10-3|TRBD1
TGTGCCATCCAGGATGGGGACAGGGAGACTGAAGCTTTCTTT
CAIQDGDRETEAFF
>14|TRBJ1-4|NA|TRBV5-1|TRBD1
TGCGCCAGCAGCTCAGGACAGGGTGCCGAAAAACTGTTTTTT
CASSSGQGAEKLFF
>13|TRBJ2-2|NA|TRBV9|TRBD1
TGTGCCAGCAACCCACAGGGGACCGGGGAGCTGTTTTTT
CASNPQGTGELFF
>18|TRBJ2-4|once|TRBV24-1|TRBD2
TGTGCCACCAGTGCGGGACTAGCGGGTTTTTTAACCAAAAACATTCAGTACTTC
CATSAGLAGFLTKNIQYF
>14|TRBJ2-5|NA|TRBV29-1|TRBD1
TGCAGCGTTCTCGGTACAGGGGGCATAGAGACCCAGTACTTC
CSVLGTGGIETQYF